This T cell receptor (beta chain) was sequenced for a study of T cells in women clearing cervical HPV infection. Across the study: Blood came at first lesion visit for cases, post-clearance for controls.

In regard to this clone: The antigen remains undetermined. With the read ending 3 residues before the CDR3 end, the germline J gene is used to fill in that end.

Cervical HPV DNA detected by MY09/MY11 PCR, typed by dot-blot. Germline V gene data show CDR1 as MGHDK and CDR2 as SYGVNS. The CDR3 is 16 amino acids. With 3 bases clipped from V and 5 bases from J, the junction kept 4 bases outside the gene matches. Study results and caveats: TRBV6-7 relative abundance averaged approximately 0.1% in cases and more than 0.15% in controls.

Generated by immunoSEQ multiplex PCR, the TCRdb table keeps only in-frame clones and is missing some. The sample is made up of more than 30,000 clones, and the top ten hold 3.5% to 4.5% of it. The chain is built from TRBV25-1 and TRBJ2-1, with TRBD2 identical over 13 bases. The material sequenced was blood buffy coat. The receptor's source is a woman between 18 and 69 years old with a cervical HPV16 infection that either progressed to CIN3+ or cleared (not recorded which). The CDR3 DNA, read in part, is TGTGCCAGCAGTGAGTATGGGACTAGCGGGAACAATGAG. Translating gives CASSEYGTSGNNE. The full CDR3 protein reads CASSEYGTSGNNEQFF.